What follows are 32 T cell receptor beta chains derived from one specimen sequenced in a study of cytomegalovirus exposure and HLA in healthy donors. The PCR had 60 Vbeta and 13 Jbeta primers. Profiled with immunoSEQ multiplex PCR; TCRdb holds only in-frame clones, not every one. This table has nearly 95,000 clones, roughly 73% appearing once. The source material was PBMCs. The receptors originated from a woman in her 40s in good health and CMV-seronegative.

The rearrangement uses TRBV6-4 and TRBJ1-5; D is perhaps TRBD1 (6 bases). V was cut by 6 bases and J by 5 bases, with 17 bases left in between. CDR3 length equals 15 residues. The germline gives CDR1 MRHNA, CDR2 SNTAGT. CDR3: CASSNYRDIDQPQHF. The CDR3 DNA reads TGTGCCAGCAGCAACTACCGGGACATAGATCAGCCCCAGCATTTT.

The chain employs TRBV12-2 and TRBJ1-2; TRBD1, as called in the table, went unchecked against the DNA. TRBV12-2 is a pseudogene locus. This CDR3 has 13 amino acids. The DNA for the CDR3 is TGTGCAAGTCGCCGGACAGGAAACTATGGCTACACCTTC. Protein: CASRRTGNYGYTF.

J is TRBJ1-1 and V is TRBV10-3, with TRBD1 matching 8 bases. Germline V lookup: CDR1 ENHRY, CDR2 SYGVKD. This CDR3 has 15 amino acids. V shed 0 bases and J 5 bases; nucleotides not matched to a gene: 5. CDR3 loop: CAISESGRGRTEAFF. The DNA of the CDR3 is TGTGCCATCAGTGAGTCGGGCAGGGGGCGAACTGAAGCTTTCTTT.

This clone was counted between two and nine times. The chain employs TRBV5-4 and TRBJ2-5, with 8 bases fitting TRBD2. J lost 4 bases, V lost 4 bases, and 9 bases had no gene match. The CDR3 is made up of 15 amino acids. CDR1 is SGHNT, CDR2 YYREEE, per germline (reference sequence). The CDR3 region is CASSKSTGGIETQYF. The CDR3 region has the DNA TGTGCCAGCAGCAAGTCGACGGGGGGGATAGAGACCCAGTACTTC.

The chain combines TRBV7-9 with TRBJ2-3; a weak D match, TRBD2 (6 bases). Germline CDR1 SEHNR, CDR2 FQNEAQ (reference sequence). The CDR3 consists of 17 residues. The V end lost 1 base, the J end lost 1 base, and 15 bases lay between the germline ends. This CDR3 is CASSLEEGRGRTDTQYF. CDR3 nucleotide sequence: TGTGCCAGCAGCTTAGAGGAGGGGCGGGGCCGCACAGATACGCAGTATTTT.

The chain combines TRBV15 with TRBJ2-6; D gene ambiguous. There are 16 residues in the CDR3. Deletions cut 0 bases from V and 0 bases from J, with 6 bases between. CDR1 LNHNV and CDR2 YYDKDF come from the germline V gene (reference sequence). The CDR3 reads CATSRDESSGANVLTF. CDR3 DNA sequence: TGTGCCACCAGCAGAGATGAGAGCTCTGGGGCCAACGTCCTGACTTTC. The complete variable domain, with remaining parts taken from reference TRBV15 and TRBJ2-6, reads DAMVIQNPRYQVTQFGKPVTLSCSQTLNHNVMYWYQQKSSQAPKLLFHYYDKDFNNEADTPDNFQSRRPNTSFCFLDIRSPGLGDTAMYLCATSRDESSGANVLTFGAGSRLTVL.

V and J are TRBV10-2 and TRBJ2-5; TRBD2 might be the D (5 bases). This CDR3 is built from 14 residues. The V end was cut by 8 bases, the J end by 1 base, with 14 bases between. CDR1 is WSHSY and CDR2 is SAAADI in the germline V gene. This chain's CDR3 is CASRRVDSQETQYF. The CDR3 coding sequence is TGCGCCAGCCGCAGAGTGGACTCCCAAGAGACCCAGTACTTC.

V and J are TRBV6-4 and TRBJ1-5; D unclear. CDR1 MRHNA and CDR2 SNTAGT come from the germline V gene. This CDR3 spans 14 amino acids. V was pared by 6 bases and J by 3 bases, with 12 bases between. The CDR3 nucleotides are TGTGCCAGCAGGGGGATCGGGGACAATCAGCCCCAGCATTTT. This sequence encodes CASRGIGDNQPQHF.

The chain employs TRBV5-4 and TRBJ1-5; D possibly corresponds to TRBD1 (6 bases). The CDR3 runs to 14 residues. The V gene's germline CDR1 is SGHNT and CDR2 YYREEE (reference sequence). V shed 4 bases and J shed 6 bases, with 14 bases lying between them. This CDR3 is CASSQQGLGQPQHF. DNA for the CDR3: TGTGCCAGCAGCCAACAGGGTTTAGGTCAGCCCCAGCATTTT.

The chain carries TRBV11-2 and TRBJ2-7; TRBD1 matches at 7 bases. Per the germline V gene, CDR1 is SGHAT and CDR2 is FQNNGV. V shed 5 bases and J 3 bases; nucleotides not matched to a gene: 10. This CDR3 spans 15 amino acids. CDR3 DNA: TGTGCCAGCAGCCCCCGGACAGGCGAGGACTACGAGCAGTACTTC. This sequence encodes CASSPRTGEDYEQYF.

The CDR3: CASRRSGGRIQETQYF. The CDR3 DNA is TGTGCCAGCAGGAGGAGCGGGGGGCGGATCCAAGAGACCCAGTACTTC. V gene TRBV7-2 combines with J gene TRBJ2-5, with 9 bases matching TRBD2. Trimming took 6 bases from V and 1 from J; bases not matched to a gene: 9. The CDR3 loop spans 16 amino acids. Germline V gives CDR1 SGHTA, CDR2 FQGNSA.

The chain recombines TRBV9 with TRBJ2-5; TRBD2 matches at 10 bases. Trimming took 5 bases from V and 0 from J; bases not matched to a gene: 4. Germline V lookup: CDR1 SGDLS, CDR2 YYNGEE. This CDR3 has 15 residues. In DNA form, the CDR3 reads TGTGCCAGCAGTCCCGGACTAGCGGACCAAGAGACCCAGTACTTC. Protein product: CASSPGLADQETQYF.

This chain connects TRBV30 to TRBJ1-2; possible D gene TRBD1, 5 bases. This CDR3 spans 13 amino acids. Germline V gene data show CDR1 as GTSNPN and CDR2 as SVGIG (reference sequence). Trimming left V 0 bases short and J 8 bases short, with 13 bases between. CDR3 amino acids: CAWSVRGQRGYTF. The CDR3 nucleotides read TGTGCCTGGAGTGTACGTGGACAAAGGGGCTACACCTTC.

This chain joins TRBV10-3 and TRBJ1-2; 9 bases fit TRBD1. Germline CDR1 is ENHRY and CDR2 is SYGVKD. CDR3 size: 13 residues. Germline trimming cut 5 bases from V and 4 bases from J; bases unmatched to any gene: 2. CDR3 residues: CAISTGQGYGYTF. In DNA, the CDR3 is TGTGCCATCAGTACGGGACAGGGCTATGGCTACACCTTC.

This sequence joins TRBV4-3 and TRBJ1-6, with D maybe TRBD1 (5 bases). The CDR3 is 15 amino acids. CDR1 and CDR2 from the germline V gene are LGHNA and YSLEER. The V gene lost 1 base and the J gene lost 7 bases, with 11 bases spanning the gap. The CDR3 region has the DNA TGCGCCAGCAGCCAAGGGAGGGACGCCAATTCACCCCTCCACTTT. Its protein is CASSQGRDANSPLHF.

This clone was recorded a few times. The V and J genes are TRBV4-3 and TRBJ1-1; 7 bases align to TRBD1. V gave up 3 bases and J gave up 5 bases; unmatched junction bases: 12. CDR1 LGHNA and CDR2 YSLEER come from the germline V gene. CDR3 size: 16 residues. Written as DNA, the CDR3 is TGCGCCAGCAGCCAGGGAGAACACAGGGGTCGGACTGAAGCTTTCTTT. It translates to CASSQGEHRGRTEAFF.

As to this clone: The junction shows a germline mismatch at one end, possibly a read error. The chain combines TRBV7-9 with TRBJ1-2; weak D call: TRBD1 (6 bases). Germline V gives CDR1 SEHNR, CDR2 FQNEAQ (reference sequence). CDR3 length equals 14 residues. The CDR3 DNA follows: TGTTCCAGCAGCCTATCCCAGGGGAACTATGGCTACACCTTC. Translation gives CSSSLSQGNYGYTF.

This chain uses TRBV5-8 with TRBJ2-2, with D possibly being TRBD1 (6 bases). CDR1 is SGHTS, CDR2 YDEGEE, per germline. Trimming took 4 bases from V and 5 from J, leaving 12 bases between them. This CDR3 is 14 amino acids long. The DNA of the CDR3 is TGTGCCAGCAGCCAGGGGTGGCGGACCGGGGAGCTGTTTTTT. This encodes CASSQGWRTGELFF.

V gene TRBV9 combines with J gene TRBJ2-3, with D possibly TRBD1 on 5 matching bases. Trimming removed 8 bases from V and 6 bases from J, with 10 bases in between. Germline-derived CDR1 and CDR2 are SGDLS and YYNGEE. The CDR3 loop spans 11 amino acids. CDR3 in amino acids: CARGRVDTQYF. CDR3 nucleotides: TGTGCCAGGGGGCGTGTCGATACGCAGTATTTT.

The chain has TRBV7-9 and TRBJ2-5, with D perhaps TRBD2 (6 bases). This CDR3 contains 15 residues. Germline CDR1 reads SEHNR; CDR2 reads FQNEAQ (reference sequence). Trimming took off 0 bases at V and 5 bases at J, with 13 bases between the two ends. The CDR3 is CASSLAQGGVETQYF. CDR3 in DNA: TGTGCCAGCAGCTTAGCCCAAGGAGGGGTTGAGACCCAGTACTTC.

This clone has more than one count but fewer than ten. This chain joins TRBV27 and TRBJ1-2; D is unresolved. The CDR3 spans 14 residues. Trimming left V 4 bases short and J 1 base short, with 10 bases between. Germline CDR1 is MNHEY and CDR2 is SMNVEV (reference sequence). DNA for the CDR3: TGTGCCAGCAGTTCGAAACAAGATAACTATGGCTACACCTTC. It is translated as CASSSKQDNYGYTF.

The chain employs TRBV6-1 and TRBJ1-5; D remains unclear. Trimming took 6 bases from V and 7 from J, leaving 10 bases between them. The germline CDR1 and CDR2 sequences are MNHNS and SASEGT. This CDR3 has 12 amino acids. The CDR3 is CASSRLRQPQHF. The CDR3 region has the DNA TGTGCCAGCAGCCGCTTGCGGCAGCCCCAGCATTTT.

This clone was picked up a small number of times. The J gene is TRBJ1-1, the V gene TRBV2; 7 nucleotides agree with TRBD1. CDR3 size: 11 residues. After removal of 5 bases from V and 8 bases from J, the junction contained 2 bases not matched to a gene. Germline V CDR1 and CDR2: SNHLY, FYNNEI. This CDR3 reads CASSLTGEAFF. The CDR3 DNA is TGTGCCAGCAGTCTGACAGGGGAAGCTTTCTTT. Full variable domain (rest looked up from reference TRBV2 and TRBJ1-1): EPEVTQTPSHQVTQMGQEVILRCVPISNHLYFYWYRQILGQKVEFLVSFYNNEISEKSEIFDDQFSVERPDGSNFTLKIRSTKLEDSAMYFCASSLTGEAFFGQGTRLTVV.

The chain recombines TRBV14 with TRBJ1-2; 8 nucleotides agree with TRBD1. V gave up 0 bases and J gave up 6 bases; unmatched junction bases: 9. From germline, CDR1 is SGHDN and CDR2 FVKESK. The CDR3 runs to 16 residues. CDR3 nucleotide sequence: TGTGCCAGCAGCCAAGACGCAGGGGGCTTGTTTGATGGCTACACCTTC. Translation: CASSQDAGGLFDGYTF.

The CDR3 sequence is CASGRAGPKGEAFF. The CDR3 DNA reads TGTGCCAGCGGCCGCGCAGGGCCTAAGGGTGAAGCTTTCTTT. This chain connects TRBV5-8 to TRBJ1-1; D is perhaps TRBD1 (5 bases). The CDR3 is made up of 14 amino acids. V was clipped by 7 bases and J by 7 bases, with 20 bases between them. Germline V gene data show CDR1 as SGHTS and CDR2 as YDEGEE.

The chain carries TRBV10-3 and TRBJ2-6, with D perhaps TRBD2 (5 bases). The V gene lost 0 bases and the J gene lost 4 bases, with 10 bases spanning the gap. Germline V CDR1 and CDR2: ENHRY, SYGVKD. The CDR3 has 16 residues. The CDR3, as DNA: TGTGCCATCAGTGAGTCAAGAACGGGAGGGGCCAACGTCCTGACTTTC. Protein: CAISESRTGGANVLTF.

This clone was seen more than once but under ten times. The rearrangement uses TRBV28 and TRBJ1-1, with D maybe TRBD1 (6 bases). The CDR3 sequence is 15 residues long. In germline, CDR1 is MDHEN, CDR2 SYDVKM. Trimming shortened V by 4 bases and J by 1 base, and 13 bases separated the two germline ends. The CDR3 sequence is CASSSGGLGNTEAFF. Written as DNA, the CDR3 is TGTGCCAGCAGTTCCGGGGGGCTGGGGAACACTGAAGCTTTCTTT.

The J gene is TRBJ2-2, the V gene TRBV29-1; 9 nucleotides agree with TRBD2. Germline values: CDR1 SQVTM, CDR2 ANQGSEA. V lost 7 bases, J lost 0 bases, and 6 bases stayed unmatched. This CDR3 spans 15 amino acids. CDR3 nucleotides: TGCAGCGCGGGGCTAGCGGGGTCGAACACCGGGGAGCTGTTTTTT. This translates into CSAGLAGSNTGELFF.

V is TRBV2 and J is TRBJ1-2; D not resolved. The V gene lost 1 base and the J gene lost 5 bases, with 11 bases spanning the gap. The CDR3 is made up of 14 amino acids. The germline V gene encodes CDR1 SNHLY and CDR2 FYNNEI. The CDR3 bases are TGTGCCAGCAGTGAAGGCGCGTTACTGTATGGCTACACCTTC. This codes for CASSEGALLYGYTF.

The chain uses TRBV19 and TRBJ1-2; D ambiguous. From germline, CDR1 is LNHDA and CDR2 SQIVND (reference sequence). The V end was cut by 5 bases, the J end by 3 bases, with 10 bases between. The CDR3 loop spans 13 amino acids. CDR3 DNA: TGTGCCAGTAGTCCGGCGGTTGACTATGGCTACACCTTC. This encodes CASSPAVDYGYTF.

The chain combines TRBV13 with TRBJ2-5, with 14 nucleotides matching TRBD2. Germline V gives CDR1 PRHDT, CDR2 FYEKMQ (reference sequence). V lost 4 bases to trimming and J lost 5 bases; unmatched junction nucleotides: 6. The CDR3 contains 16 residues. This CDR3 is CASSSGLAGGRETQYF. The DNA of the CDR3 is TGTGCCAGCAGCTCCGGACTAGCGGGGGGACGGGAGACCCAGTACTTC. The complete variable domain, with remaining parts taken from reference TRBV13 and TRBJ2-5, reads AAGVIQSPRHLIKEKRETATLKCYPIPRHDTVYWYQQGPGQDPQFLISFYEKMQSDKGSIPDRFSAQQFSDYHSELNMSSLELGDSALYFCASSSGLAGGRETQYFGPGTRLLVL.

The V call is TRBV19, the J call TRBJ1-5; D not resolved. Germline values: CDR1 LNHDA, CDR2 SQIVND (reference sequence). This CDR3 spans 13 amino acids. V was shortened by 2 bases and J by 6 bases, with 8 bases between the two germline ends. The DNA of the CDR3 is TGTGCCAGTAGTATACGGGGATTTCAGCCCCAGCATTTT. It yields the protein CASSIRGFQPQHF.